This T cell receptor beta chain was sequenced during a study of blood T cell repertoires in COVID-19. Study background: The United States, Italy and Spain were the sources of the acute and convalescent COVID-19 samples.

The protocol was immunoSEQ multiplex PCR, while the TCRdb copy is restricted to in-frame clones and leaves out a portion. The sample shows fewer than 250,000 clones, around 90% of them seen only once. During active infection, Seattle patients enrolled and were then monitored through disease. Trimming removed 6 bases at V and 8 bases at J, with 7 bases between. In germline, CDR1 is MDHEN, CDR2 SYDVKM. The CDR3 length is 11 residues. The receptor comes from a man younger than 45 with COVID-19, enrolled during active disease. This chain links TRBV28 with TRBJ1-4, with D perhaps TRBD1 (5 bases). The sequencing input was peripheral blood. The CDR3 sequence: CASSRGEKLFF. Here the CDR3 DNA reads TGTGCCAGCAGCCGGGGGGAAAAACTGTTTTTT.